A selection of T cell receptor beta chains follows, all from one sample in a study of cytomegalovirus exposure and HLA in healthy donors. Using immunoSEQ multiplex PCR, the repertoire was profiled, and TCRdb retains in-frame clones only, with some absent. The sample has approximately 130,000 clones, about 83% seen once. Sequencing input: PBMCs. All receptors derive from a woman younger than 45 in good health and CMV-seronegative. Both conserved end residues are part of each CDR3. A D gene is named only where the DNA matches it firmly. Rows give clone size only sometimes, using once, few, many, or a class for an expanded clone.

cdr3_nt | cdr3_aa | v_call | d_call | clone_size | j_call
TGTGCCTGGAGTGTACCGGTTTCTAGCACAGATACGCAGTATTTT | CAWSVPVSSTDTQYF | TRBV30 | NA | NA | TRBJ2-3
TGTGCCAGCAGCGCAGACAGTTCACCCCTCCACTTT | CASSADSSPLHF | TRBV13 | NA | NA | TRBJ1-6
TGTGCCAGCGGTACCGGGACACACACTGAAGCTTTCTTT | CASGTGTHTEAFF | TRBV5-4 | NA | NA | TRBJ1-1
TGTGCCAGCTCAGAGCCGGGACTAGCGGCAGATACGCAGTATTTT | CASSEPGLAADTQYF | TRBV18 | TRBD2 | NA | TRBJ2-3
TGCGCCAGCAGCCTATTGGTGGCGGGAGGGCCTTATGGCACAGATACGCAGTATTTT | CASSLLVAGGPYGTDTQYF | TRBV4-3 | TRBD2 | NA | TRBJ2-3
TGTGCCAGCTCACCTACCACAAAAAGGAACACTGAAGCTTTCTTT | CASSPTTKRNTEAFF | TRBV18 | NA | NA | TRBJ1-1
TGCGCCAGCAGCCAAGGGGCCAGGGGGAACGCTAGAACGACTGAAGCTTTCTTT | CASSQGARGNARTTEAFF | TRBV4-1 | TRBD1 | NA | TRBJ1-1
TGCAGCGTTGAAGACAGGGTTTCGTTTAACTATGGCTACACCTTC | CSVEDRVSFNYGYTF | TRBV29-1 | NA | NA | TRBJ1-2
TGTGCCAGCAGCTTCAGGGTTGCCACTGAAGCTTTCTTT | CASSFRVATEAFF | TRBV5-8 | NA | few | TRBJ1-1
TGTGCCAGTAGTCCTCCGGACAGGGACACTGAAGCTTTCTTT | CASSPPDRDTEAFF | TRBV19 | TRBD1 | NA | TRBJ1-1
TGTGCCAGCAGGTTGACAGGGGACACTGAAGCTTTCTTT | CASRLTGDTEAFF | TRBV7-9 | TRBD1 | NA | TRBJ1-1
TGTGCCAGCAGCGCGCGAGTCCTTGTCTCCTACAATGAGCAGTTCTTC | CASSARVLVSYNEQFF | TRBV2 | NA | NA | TRBJ2-1
TGTGCCAGCAGCTTGTCTTTCGGTGGAGAGACCCAGTACTTC | CASSLSFGGETQYF | TRBV5-4 | NA | NA | TRBJ2-5
TGTGCCAGCAGTTCCGCGTCTTATGAGCAGTTCTTC | CASSSASYEQFF | TRBV2 | NA | NA | TRBJ2-1
TGTGCCAGCAGTTGGGGACTTAACACAGATACGCAGTATTTT | CASSWGLNTDTQYF | TRBV27 | NA | NA | TRBJ2-3
TGTGCCAGCAGCAGGACCCCCCTAGGGGGTGAAAAACTGTTTTTT | CASSRTPLGGEKLFF | TRBV9 | NA | NA | TRBJ1-4
TGTGCCAGCAGCTTAGCGCAGGGGGCGAGCTACGAGCAGTACTTC | CASSLAQGASYEQYF | TRBV7-9 | TRBD1 | NA | TRBJ2-7
TGTGCCAGCAGCCCCCTCAGGGGGGAAAGGGGGTTTCGCTATGGCTACACCTTC | CASSPLRGERGFRYGYTF | TRBV9 | TRBD1 | once | TRBJ1-2
TGTGCCAGCAGCCTCGGACTAGCCAAAAACATTCAGTACTTC | CASSLGLAKNIQYF | TRBV7-2 | NA | NA | TRBJ2-4
TGTGCCAGCAGCTCGAACAGGGGCTCAAACTATGGCTACACCTTC | CASSSNRGSNYGYTF | TRBV5-4 | TRBD1 | NA | TRBJ1-2
TGTTCCAGCAGCTTAGCGACCAAGGGAACTAGCGGGAGCGATGAGCAGTTCTTC | CSSSLATKGTSGSDEQFF | TRBV7-9 | TRBD2 | NA | TRBJ2-1
TGTGCCAGCAGTGGGGGGCCTGGAGACTATGGCTACACCTTC | CASSGGPGDYGYTF | TRBV2 | NA | NA | TRBJ1-2
TGTGCCTGGGGGGGGACAGAGAATTCACCCCTCCACTTT | CAWGGTENSPLHF | TRBV30 | TRBD1 | NA | TRBJ1-6
TGCGCCAGCAGCCGCGGGGGAGCGGGAGTAGAGACCCAGTACTTC | CASSRGGAGVETQYF | TRBV5-1 | TRBD2 | NA | TRBJ2-5
TGTGCCAGCAGTGTTACAGTAAATGAAAAACTGTTTTTT | CASSVTVNEKLFF | TRBV28 | NA | NA | TRBJ1-4
TGTGCCAGCAGTCCCGGGACAAGTACTAAGTACTTC | CASSPGTSTKYF | TRBV27 | NA | NA | TRBJ2-5